Listed here are 5 T cell receptor beta chains from one sample, sequenced in a study of shared clonotypes between healthy human individuals. The assay was immunoSEQ multiplex PCR, and TCRdb's table has in-frame clones only and misses some. The data show around 1 million clones, approximately 80% seen once. Specimen: memory CD4+ T cells sorted from blood. The subset is: CD45RA-negative fraction. The origin of the receptors is a man aged 18 to 30 in good health.

V and J are TRBV7-2 and TRBJ2-1; D not resolved. The CDR3 totals 16 residues. Germline-derived CDR1 and CDR2 are SGHTA and FQGNSA. Trimming removed 1 base at V and 3 bases at J, with 13 bases between. The CDR3 loop is CASSLDRGTVYNEQFF. The CDR3 DNA follows: TGTGCCAGCAGCTTAGACCGCGGTACAGTCTACAATGAGCAGTTCTTC. Complete variable domain (other parts from reference TRBV7-2 and TRBJ2-1): GAGVSQSPSNKVTEKGKDVELRCDPISGHTALYWYRQSLGQGLEFLIYFQGNSAPDKSGLPSDRFSAERTGGSVSTLTIQRTQQEDSAVYLCASSLDRGTVYNEQFFGPGTRLTVL.

The rearrangement joins TRBV4-1 to TRBJ2-4, with D perhaps matching TRBD1 (6 bases). The CDR3 is 15 residues long. The V end was cut by 1 base, the J end by 4 bases, with 11 bases between. Germline V CDR1 and CDR2: MGHRA, YSYEKL. CDR3 residues: CASSQAGQLKNIQYF. CDR3 nucleotides: TGCGCCAGCAGCCAAGCTGGACAGCTGAAAAACATTCAGTACTTC.

This clone was picked up one time. The rearrangement links TRBV4-1 to TRBJ1-2; D is uncertain. V was pared by 4 bases and J by 0 bases, with 12 bases between. CDR1 and CDR2 from the germline V gene are MGHRA and YSYEKL. The CDR3 loop spans 15 amino acids. This chain's CDR3 is CASSPNPSTNYGYTF. CDR3 DNA: TGCGCCAGCAGCCCAAACCCTTCTACTAACTATGGCTACACCTTC.

The chain recombines TRBV28 with TRBJ1-1; 7 bases are shared with TRBD1. The germline V gene encodes CDR1 MDHEN and CDR2 SYDVKM. Losses at the gene ends were 4 bases for V and 5 bases for J; bases not matched to a gene: 10. CDR3 length: 15 residues. The CDR3 DNA follows: TGTGCCAGCAGTTCCGCCTCAGCACAGGGGACTGAAGCTTTCTTT. Translation: CASSSASAQGTEAFF.

This clone was found a few times. The chain combines TRBV30 with TRBJ2-2, with 7 bases identical to TRBD1. Trimming at V came to 2 bases and at J to 13 bases, leaving 7 bases not matched to a gene. Germline CDR1 GTSNPN, CDR2 SVGIG (reference sequence). CDR3 size: 12 residues. The DNA of the CDR3 is TGTGCCTGGAGTCAGGGGGATTTAATGCTGTTTTTT. Residues: CAWSQGDLMLFF.